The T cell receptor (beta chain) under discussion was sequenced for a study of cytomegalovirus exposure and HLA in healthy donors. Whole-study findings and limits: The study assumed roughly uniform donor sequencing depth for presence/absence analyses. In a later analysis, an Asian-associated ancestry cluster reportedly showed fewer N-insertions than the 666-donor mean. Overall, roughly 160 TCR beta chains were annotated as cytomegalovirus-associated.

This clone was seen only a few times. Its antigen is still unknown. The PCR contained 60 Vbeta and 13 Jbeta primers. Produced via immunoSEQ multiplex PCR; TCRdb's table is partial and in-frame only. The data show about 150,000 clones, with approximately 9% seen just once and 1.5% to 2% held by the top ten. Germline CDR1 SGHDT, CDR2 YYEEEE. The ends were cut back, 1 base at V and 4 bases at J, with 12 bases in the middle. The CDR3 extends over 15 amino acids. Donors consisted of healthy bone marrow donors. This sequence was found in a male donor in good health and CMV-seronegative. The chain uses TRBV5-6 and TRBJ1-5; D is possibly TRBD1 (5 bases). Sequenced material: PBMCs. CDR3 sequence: CASSLLGTGNQPQHF. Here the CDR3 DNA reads TGTGCCAGCAGCTTGCTTGGTACAGGAAATCAGCCCCAGCATTTT.